This TCR beta chain stems from a study of T cells in Graves' hyperthyroidism and ophthalmopathy. Using around 10 ml of fresh peripheral blood, PBMCs were prepared. Researchers took RNA transcripts and amplified the TCR beta CDR3 regions from them. Researchers ran a first-round RT-PCR on the TCR CDR3 using the HTBI primer set. TCRdb ran MiXCR on the multiplex PCR reads and lists one entry per CDR3 protein. This sample has around 270,000 distinct CDR3 sequences; about 19% occur once, and the top ten carry about 35%. Trimming pared 4 bases from V and 0 bases from J, leaving 18 bases between. Germline CDR1 and CDR2: SGHRS and YFSETQ. The CDR3 is 17 amino acids. This clonotype was seen a handful of times.

Sample: blood. This clonotype was obtained from a man in his fifties or sixties with Graves' ophthalmopathy. The V call is TRBV5-1, the J call TRBJ2-3, with D tentatively TRBD2 (5 bases). CDR3 sequence (DNA): TGCGCCAGCAGCCCCGGGATAGGTAGCTCTAGCACAGATACGCAGTATTTT. As protein: CASSPGIGSSSTDTQYF.